This T cell receptor beta chain stems from a study of T-cell memory formation after mild COVID-19. Study outcomes and limitations: In pre-infection memory, a portion of responding clones appeared, which suggested that cross-reactive memory joined. While clones contracting from day 15 to 85 were balanced between CD4 and CD8, later expanders leaned CD4+. CD4+ clones that contracted lay mainly in CM and EM; CD8+ ones lay in EMRA.

5'RACE, which relied on constant-segment primers, yielded TCR alpha and TCR beta cDNA libraries carrying sample barcodes and UMIs. TCRdb used MiXCR to reprocess the 5' RACE reads, holding one entry per CDR3 protein. The sample carries 350,000 to 500,000 distinct CDR3 sequences, about 20% recorded once. About this clonotype: Its antigen remains unknown.

The CDR3 covers 16 residues. V shed 2 bases and J 3 bases; nucleotides not matched to a gene: 3. Germline lookup yields CDR1 MNHEY and CDR2 SVGEGT. The chain is built from TRBV6-2 or TRBV6-3 and TRBJ2-5; 13 bases agree with TRBD2. The receptor comes from a man aged 18 to 30 who had mild COVID-19 (a few samples of this study predate the infection). Cell type and time point are not known. The sample consisted of PBMCs or a T cell subset sorted from them (not recorded which). CDR3 region: CASSYGTSGDKETQYF. The CDR3 nucleotides read TGTGCCAGCAGTTACGGGACTAGCGGGGACAAAGAGACCCAGTACTTC.